These 26 T cell receptor beta chains were all obtained from the same sample, sequenced in a study of blood T cell repertoires in COVID-19. This table comes from immunoSEQ multiplex PCR, and its TCRdb copy is limited to in-frame clones, with some not included. The profile shows approximately 26,000 clones, roughly nine tenths of them singletons. Sequencing was performed on peripheral blood. The receptors originated from a man between 65 and 85 years old with active COVID-19.

V usage is TRBV19 and J usage is TRBJ2-2; D is undetermined. The V end lost 7 bases, the J end lost 4 bases, and 13 bases lay between the germline ends. The CDR3 is 14 amino acids. CDR1 and CDR2 from the germline V gene are LNHDA and SQIVND (reference sequence). This chain's CDR3 is CASMREGGTGELFF. The CDR3 coding sequence is TGTGCCAGTATGCGAGAAGGCGGCACCGGGGAGCTGTTTTTT.

The chain joins TRBV3-1 (or the pseudogene TRBV3-2) to TRBJ2-1; D is possibly TRBD2 (6 bases). The V end was cut by 1 base, the J end by 6 bases, with 10 bases between. Germline CDR1 and CDR2: LGHDT and YNNKEL (reference sequence). The CDR3 is 14 amino acids. The CDR3 region is CASSQGGASNEQFF. Here the CDR3 DNA reads TGTGCCAGCAGCCAAGGCGGGGCGAGCAATGAGCAGTTCTTC.

The J gene is TRBJ1-6, the V gene TRBV11-2; the D is unclear. The V end lost 1 base, the J end lost 14 bases, and 15 bases lay between the germline ends. CDR3 length: 14 amino acids. The germline gives CDR1 SGHAT, CDR2 FQNNGV. CDR3 residues: CASSLAEASAALHF. CDR3 coding DNA: TGTGCCAGCAGCTTAGCGGAGGCCTCTGCAGCCCTCCACTTT.

CDR3 protein: CASSHLRVRNTGELFF. CDR3 bases: TGTGCCAGCAGCCACCTCAGGGTCCGGAACACCGGGGAGCTGTTTTTT. The rearrangement joins TRBV5-5 to TRBJ2-2; D is perhaps TRBD1 (5 bases). The CDR3 contains 16 residues. Germline V gene lookup returns CDR1 SGHKS and CDR2 YYEKEE (reference sequence). Between the trimmed V and J ends, which lost 4 bases and 1 base, there was a span of 14 bases.

The chain is built from TRBV5-1 and TRBJ2-7; a weak D match, TRBD2 (6 bases). CDR3 length equals 14 residues. The germline V gene has CDR1 SGHRS and CDR2 YFSETQ. Between the trimmed V and J ends, which lost 0 bases and 1 base, there was a span of 8 bases. The CDR3 protein is CASSLVGGSYEQYF. CDR3 DNA sequence: TGCGCCAGCAGCTTGGTCGGGGGATCCTACGAGCAGTACTTC.

The chain employs TRBV27 and TRBJ2-7, with TRBD1 as a possible D gene (6 bases). This CDR3 has 14 residues. Germline V gives CDR1 MNHEY, CDR2 SMNVEV (reference sequence). The V and J ends lost 3 bases and 3 bases respectively, with 12 bases between them. CDR3 nucleotides: TGTGCCAGCAGTTTTCAGGGGAAAATCTACGAGCAGTACTTC. It translates to CASSFQGKIYEQYF.

V usage is TRBV6-4 and J usage is TRBJ1-1; 7 bases map to TRBD1. CDR1 is MRHNA and CDR2 is SNTAGT in the germline V gene. The CDR3 is made up of 12 amino acids. Trimming at V came to 6 bases and at J to 4 bases, leaving 2 bases not matched to a gene. The DNA of the CDR3 is TGTGCCAGCAGGACAGGGACCACTGAAGCTTTCTTT. Translated: CASRTGTTEAFF.

J is TRBJ1-6 and V is TRBV4-1, with D unclear. Germline loops: CDR1 MGHRA, CDR2 YSYEKL. This CDR3 has 14 amino acids. V lost 0 bases and J lost 7, with 7 bases in between. The CDR3 DNA sequence: TGCGCCAGCAGCCAAGATCTTATAAATTCACCCCTCCACTTT. This sequence encodes CASSQDLINSPLHF.

Only a few counts were recorded for this clone. This rearrangement joins TRBV6-5 to TRBJ2-2; D call uncertain. This CDR3 comprises 13 residues. V shed 7 bases and J shed 6 bases, with 12 bases lying between them. Germline CDR1 is MNHEY and CDR2 is SVGAGI. The CDR3 sequence: CASTTSYPGELFF. CDR3 bases: TGTGCCAGCACTACCTCATATCCCGGGGAGCTGTTTTTT.

The rearrangement uses TRBV24-1 and TRBJ2-5; no clear D. V was trimmed by 2 bases and J by 5 bases, leaving 8 bases between them. The CDR3 is 13 residues long. Germline CDR1 and CDR2: KGHDR and SFDVKD. The CDR3 sequence is CATSDSSGETQYF. The CDR3 region has the DNA TGTGCCACCAGTGATTCGTCCGGGGAGACCCAGTACTTC.

This chain links TRBV7-9 with TRBJ1-5; D ambiguous. The CDR3 sequence is 14 residues long. V lost 4 bases and J 0 bases, leaving 7 bases between the germline ends. In germline, CDR1 is SEHNR, CDR2 FQNEAQ (reference sequence). CDR3 DNA sequence: TGTGCCAGCAGCTCCAGTTTTAGCAATCAGCCCCAGCATTTT. Amino acids: CASSSSFSNQPQHF.

The chain uses TRBV21-1 and TRBJ1-2; TRBD1 is taken as the D call from the table, unchecked against the DNA. TRBV21-1 is listed as a pseudogene. This CDR3 is 17 amino acids long. CDR3 DNA: TGTGCCAGCAGCATGTCTCTTTGGGCAGCCCGGAACTATGGCTACACCTTC. Amino acids: CASSMSLWAARNYGYTF.

In its sample, this clone was seen once. The V gene is TRBV7-8, the J gene TRBJ2-3, with 9 bases fitting TRBD2. This CDR3 comprises 15 residues. The trim removed 3 bases at V and 3 bases at J, leaving 4 bases unmatched. The germline CDR1 and CDR2 sequences are SGHVS and FQNEAQ. CDR3 sequence (DNA): TGTGCCAGCAGCTTGGGGACTAGCCTAACAGATACGCAGTATTTT. Translating gives CASSLGTSLTDTQYF.

The chain recombines TRBV7-9 with TRBJ2-5, with 9 bases aligning to TRBD2. This CDR3 is built from 14 residues. V dropped 3 bases and J dropped 3; count of bases not matched to a gene: 2. The V gene's germline CDR1 is SEHNR and CDR2 FQNEAQ (reference sequence). The DNA for the CDR3 is TGTGCCAGCAGCTTCGGCGGGGGGGAAGAGACCCAGTACTTC. This gives the protein CASSFGGGEETQYF.

This sequence joins TRBV7-3 and TRBJ1-1, with no clear D. Germline assignment: CDR1 SGHTA and CDR2 FQGTGA. This CDR3 contains 13 residues. V was cut by 3 bases and J by 7 bases, with 12 bases left in between. CDR3 nucleotides: TGTGCCAGCAGCTTCGGCCCGGAGAGTGAAGCTTTCTTT. The encoded protein is CASSFGPESEAFF.

CDR3 nucleotides: TGTGCCAGCCGGTCAGACAGGGTTAGCAATCAGCCCCAGCATTTT. Amino acid sequence: CASRSDRVSNQPQHF. The chain employs TRBV5-6 and TRBJ1-5, with 7 bases that match TRBD1. This CDR3 region has 15 residues. Trimming cost V 7 bases and J 0 bases; bases outside gene matches: 7. Germline-derived CDR1 and CDR2 are SGHDT and YYEEEE.

The V gene is TRBV7-3, the J gene TRBJ2-2; D possibly corresponds to TRBD1 (6 bases). The CDR3 sequence is 16 residues long. The germline CDR1 and CDR2 sequences are SGHTA and FQGTGA. The V gene lost 0 bases and the J gene lost 0 bases, with 8 bases spanning the gap. DNA for the CDR3: TGTGCCAGCAGCTTAACGCAGGGGTCGAACACCGGGGAGCTGTTTTTT. Amino acids: CASSLTQGSNTGELFF.

The chain links TRBV12-3 or TRBV12-4 to TRBJ2-1; no reliable D call. V lost 6 bases and J lost 8, with 8 bases in between. The CDR3 is made up of 11 amino acids. The CDR3, as DNA: TGTGCCAGCAGCCCCTTAGATGAGCAGTTCTTC. This sequence encodes CASSPLDEQFF.

This chain uses TRBV4-3 with TRBJ1-2; D is perhaps TRBD1 (5 bases). With 0 bases removed from V and 4 bases from J, the gap between germline ends came to 15 bases. This CDR3 has 16 amino acids. CDR1 is LGHNA and CDR2 is YSLEER in the germline V gene. This chain's CDR3 is CASSQDLGARGYGYTF. The CDR3 DNA reads as TGCGCCAGCAGCCAAGATTTAGGGGCCCGTGGCTATGGCTACACCTTC.

The chain is built from TRBV30 and TRBJ2-7, with D tentatively TRBD1 (6 bases). The CDR3 runs 14 residues. Between the trimmed V and J ends, which lost 4 bases and 0 bases, there was a span of 13 bases. Germline CDR1 reads GTSNPN; CDR2 reads SVGIG (reference sequence). CDR3 bases: TGTGCCTGGACCAAAGACAGGAGCTCCTACGAGCAGTACTTC. It codes for CAWTKDRSSYEQYF.

This chain links TRBV6-2 or TRBV6-3 with TRBJ2-5; TRBD2 might be the D (5 bases). This CDR3 spans 14 amino acids. Germline lookup yields CDR1 MNHEY and CDR2 SVGEGT. Between the trimmed V and J ends, which lost 4 bases and 0 bases, there was a span of 9 bases. CDR3 in amino acids: CASSLTIHQETQYF. CDR3 DNA sequence: TGTGCCAGCAGTTTGACTATCCACCAAGAGACCCAGTACTTC.

V is TRBV6-2 or TRBV6-3 and J is TRBJ1-2, with D unresolved. CDR1 is MNHEY, CDR2 SVGEGT, per germline. CDR3 size: 12 residues. V lost 1 base, J lost 7 bases, and 7 bases lay in between. CDR3: CASSYLARGYTF. CDR3 DNA: TGTGCCAGCAGTTACTTGGCTCGTGGCTACACCTTC.

This rearrangement joins TRBV9 to TRBJ2-3, with 7 bases identical to TRBD1. CDR1 is SGDLS and CDR2 is YYNGEE in the germline V gene. The CDR3 totals 17 residues. V trimming: 3 bases; J trimming: 2 bases; junction bases outside the gene matches: 12. The CDR3 DNA reads TGTGCCAGCAGCGCGGCGAGGGGACAGTCGTTCACAGATACGCAGTATTTT. It codes for CASSAARGQSFTDTQYF. The full variable domain, its missing parts supplied by reference TRBV9 and TRBJ2-3, is DSGVTQTPKHLITATGQRVTLRCSPRSGDLSVYWYQQSLDQGLQFLIQYYNGEERAKGNILERFSAQQFPDLHSELNLSSLELGDSALYFCASSAARGQSFTDTQYFGPGTRLTVL.

The chain recombines TRBV5-4 with TRBJ1-1; D unresolved. CDR3 length: 17 residues. The V end was cut by 6 bases, the J end by 3 bases, with 24 bases between. CDR1 and CDR2 (germline): SGHNT, YYREEE (reference sequence). In DNA form, the CDR3 reads TGTGCCAGCACCCTAGCCGGAGGGCCGAACCTCGACACTGAAGCTTTCTTT. Translating gives CASTLAGGPNLDTEAFF.

This clone was counted a few times. V and J are TRBV4-3 and TRBJ2-1; possibly TRBD1 for D (6 bases). This CDR3 contains 16 residues. Per the germline V gene, CDR1 is LGHNA and CDR2 is YSLEER. Trimming removed 1 base at V and 4 bases at J, with 14 bases between. The CDR3 here is CASSQGYRGMYNEQFF. The CDR3 nucleotides are TGCGCCAGCAGCCAAGGATATAGGGGGATGTACAATGAGCAGTTCTTC.

The V and J genes are TRBV19 and TRBJ2-5, with a possible D match to TRBD1 (6 bases). Germline CDR1 reads LNHDA; CDR2 reads SQIVND (reference sequence). This CDR3 region has 14 residues. Deletions cut 9 bases from V and 4 bases from J, with 18 bases between. The chain's CDR3 is CASSAAGVGETQYF. DNA for the CDR3: TGTGCCAGCAGTGCGGCAGGGGTGGGAGAGACCCAGTACTTC.